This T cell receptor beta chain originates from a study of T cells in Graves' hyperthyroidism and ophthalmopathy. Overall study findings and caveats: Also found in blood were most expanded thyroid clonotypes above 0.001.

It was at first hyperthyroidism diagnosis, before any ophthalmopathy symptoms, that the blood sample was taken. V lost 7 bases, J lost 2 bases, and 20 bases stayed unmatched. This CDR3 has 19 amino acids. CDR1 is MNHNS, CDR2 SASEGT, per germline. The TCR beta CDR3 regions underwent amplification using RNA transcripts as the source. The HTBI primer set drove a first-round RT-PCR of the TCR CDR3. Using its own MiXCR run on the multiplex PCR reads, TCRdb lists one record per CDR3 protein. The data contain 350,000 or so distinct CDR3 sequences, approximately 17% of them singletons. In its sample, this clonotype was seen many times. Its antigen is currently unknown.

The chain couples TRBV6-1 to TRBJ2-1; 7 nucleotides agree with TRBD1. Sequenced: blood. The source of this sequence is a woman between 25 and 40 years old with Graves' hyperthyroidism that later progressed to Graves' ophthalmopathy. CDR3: CASKTRTGDPRSTYNEQFF. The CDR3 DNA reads TGTGCCAGCAAAACCCGGACAGGAGACCCCCGTTCGACCTACAATGAGCAGTTCTTC.